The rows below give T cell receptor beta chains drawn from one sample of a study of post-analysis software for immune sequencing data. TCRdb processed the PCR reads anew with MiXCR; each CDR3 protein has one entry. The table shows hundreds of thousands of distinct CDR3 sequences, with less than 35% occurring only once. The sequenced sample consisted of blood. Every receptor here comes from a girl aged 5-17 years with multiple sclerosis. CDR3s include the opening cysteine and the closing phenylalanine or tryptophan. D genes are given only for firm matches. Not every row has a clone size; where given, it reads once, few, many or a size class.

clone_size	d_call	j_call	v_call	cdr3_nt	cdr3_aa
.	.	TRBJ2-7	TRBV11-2	TGTGCCAGCAGCTTAGAAGGTGCGAGCTCCTACGAGCAGTACTTC	CASSLEGASSYEQYF
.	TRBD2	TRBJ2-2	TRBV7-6	TGTGCCAGCAGCTTCGTCCGAAGGACTAGCGGGAGCGTCGGGGAGCTGTTTTTT	CASSFVRRTSGSVGELFF
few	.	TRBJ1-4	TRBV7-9	TGTGCCAGCAGCCCTCCGGTCGCAACTAATGAAAAACTGTTTTTT	CASSPPVATNEKLFF
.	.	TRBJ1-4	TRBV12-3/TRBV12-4	TGTGCCAGCAGTTTAGCGCGGGACGGAAGATCAACTAATGAAAAACTGTTTTTT	CASSLARDGRSTNEKLFF
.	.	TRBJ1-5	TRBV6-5	TGTGCAGTTGGGGCGATCGGTAGCAATCAGCCCCAGCATTTT	CAVGAIGSNQPQHF
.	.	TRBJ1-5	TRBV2	TGTGCCGGCCAGCCCCAGCATTTT	CAGQPQHF
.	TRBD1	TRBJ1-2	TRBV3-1	TGTGCCAGCAGCCCCGGGACAGTAGCTAACTATGGCTACACCTTC	CASSPGTVANYGYTF
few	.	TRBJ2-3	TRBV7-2	TGTGCCAGCAGCCCCGTGGGGGAGTTCAGCACAGATACGCAGTATTTT	CASSPVGEFSTDTQYF
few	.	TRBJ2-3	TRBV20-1	TGCAGTGCTAGAACCGGGACAGCGGGAGCAGATACGCAGTATTTT	CSARTGTAGADTQYF
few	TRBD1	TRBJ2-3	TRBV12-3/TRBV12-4	TGTGCCACTAAAAAGGGGGCCGCAGATACGCAGTATTTT	CATKKGAADTQYF
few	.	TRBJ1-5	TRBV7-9	TGTGCCAGCAGCTCCTTGATCGGGGCTGATCAGCCCCAGCATTTT	CASSSLIGADQPQHF
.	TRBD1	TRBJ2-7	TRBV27	TGTGCCAGCGGACAGGTATACTACGAGCAGTACTTC	CASGQVYYEQYF
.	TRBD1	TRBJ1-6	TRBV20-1	TGCAGTGCTAGAGAAACTGGGACAGGGGCTTCACCCCTCCACTTT	CSARETGTGASPLHF
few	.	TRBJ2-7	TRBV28	TGTGCCAGCAGTTCCCCCGCTCTAGCAGAGGGCTACGAGCAGTACTTC	CASSSPALAEGYEQYF
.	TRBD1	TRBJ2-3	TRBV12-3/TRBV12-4	TGTGCCAGCAGTTTACGAGGGACAGGGAGAACAGATACGCAGTATTTT	CASSLRGTGRTDTQYF
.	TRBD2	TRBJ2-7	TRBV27	TGTGCCAGCAGCCTTAGGTCTAGCGGGAGCCCCTACGAGCAGTACTTC	CASSLRSSGSPYEQYF
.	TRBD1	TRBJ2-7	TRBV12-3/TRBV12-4	TGTGCCAGCAGTGGGACAGGGAGATCCTACGAGCAGTACTTC	CASSGTGRSYEQYF
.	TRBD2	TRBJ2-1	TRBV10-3	TGTGCCATCAGTGAGTCTCGGAATAGCGGGGGGATTAGGTCCTACAATGAGCAGTTCTTC	CAISESRNSGGIRSYNEQFF
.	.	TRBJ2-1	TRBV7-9	TGTGCCAGCAGCCCACCGACCGACTACCGCAATGAGCAGTTCTTC	CASSPPTDYRNEQFF
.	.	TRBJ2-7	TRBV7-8	TGTGCCAGCAGCTTAGGGTCCTACGCGGGACCTCGGTACTTC	CASSLGSYAGPRYF
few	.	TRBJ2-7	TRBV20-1	TGCAGTGCTAGAGCCACCGTTGGGGACTCCATCTCCTACGAGCAGTACTTC	CSARATVGDSISYEQYF